These 2 T cell receptor beta chains originate from one sample sequenced in a study of blood T cell repertoires in COVID-19. Produced via immunoSEQ multiplex PCR; TCRdb's table is partial and in-frame only. The table records over 250,000 clones, about 88% of them present only once. The sequenced material came from PBMCs or T cells enriched from blood (not recorded which). The receptors here all came from a man younger than 40 with acute COVID-19.

CDR3: CASSDRALNQPQHF. CDR3 nucleotides: TGCGCCAGCAGCGACAGGGCCCTAAATCAGCCCCAGCATTTT. The chain couples TRBV4-1 to TRBJ1-5, with 7 positions matching TRBD1. Germline CDR1 MGHRA, CDR2 YSYEKL. The CDR3 covers 14 residues. Unmatched junction bases numbered 5, after V lost 5 bases and J lost 4 bases.

The gene calls are TRBV5-1 and TRBJ2-7; 9 bases line up with TRBD2. This CDR3 contains 18 residues. CDR1 and CDR2 (germline): SGHRS, YFSETQ. CDR3 nucleotides: TGTGCCAGCAGCTTGGCCCCAGCGGGAGGTCTCGTTCTGGGGGAGCAGTACGTC. This encodes CASSLAPAGGLVLGEQYV.